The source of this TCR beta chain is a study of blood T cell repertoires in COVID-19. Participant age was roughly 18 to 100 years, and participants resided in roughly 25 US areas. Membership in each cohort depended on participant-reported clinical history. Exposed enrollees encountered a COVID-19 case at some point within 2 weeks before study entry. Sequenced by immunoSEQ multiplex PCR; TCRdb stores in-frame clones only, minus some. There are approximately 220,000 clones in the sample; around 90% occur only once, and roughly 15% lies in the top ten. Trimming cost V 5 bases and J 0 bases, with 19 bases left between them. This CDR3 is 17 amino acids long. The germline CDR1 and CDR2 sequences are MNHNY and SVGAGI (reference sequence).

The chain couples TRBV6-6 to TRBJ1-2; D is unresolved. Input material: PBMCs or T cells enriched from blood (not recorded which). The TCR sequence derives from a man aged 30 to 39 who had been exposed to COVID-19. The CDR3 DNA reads TGTGCCAGCAGTCCCCTCCTATCACGCAATTCTAACTATGGCTACACCTTC. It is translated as CASSPLLSRNSNYGYTF.